The present TCR beta chain was sequenced within a study of blood T cells in healthy people across ages (dated by TCRdb to about 2015). About the study as a whole: In model experiments, roughly one uniquely barcoded TCR beta cDNA molecule per two T cells was captured by template switching. The study measured age-related changes in TCR beta repertoire diversity using deep sequencing normalized with unique cDNA molecular identifiers. To avoid experimental bias, donors of different ages were spread randomly across the sequencing lanes. Donors were grouped into four age groups: young (average 16 years), middle-aged (roughly 38), aged (around 60) and long-lived (around 80). Using the same blood draw, the study looked at two additional independent replicas of 1 million unique cDNA reads for two donors, one aged 18 to 30 and the other aged 80 or older.

Donors were about 36 systemically healthy Caucasian individuals from Russia aged about 6 to 100 years. Each donor gave 9 to 10 milliliters of peripheral blood, collected into EDTA-treated Vacutainer tubes. Ficoll-Paque density-gradient centrifugation was used to isolate PBMCs, with at least 6.5 million per sample. Total RNA, at least 5 micrograms per sample, was extracted from PBMCs with Trizol reagent. For every donor, flow cytometry on a PBMC aliquot measured the percentage of naive CD45RAhigh/CD27high T cells. This clonotype has more than one count but fewer than ten. Its antigen is not yet known. Base qualities are not provided; no much larger clone lies one nucleotide away. Libraries were made using 5' RACE. Sequencing relied on an Illumina HiSeq 2500. The second PCR ran for about 7 to 11 cycles and used a J-beta primer mix along with a sample-barcoded 5' primer. A unique molecular identifier was introduced onto each TCR beta cDNA molecule by a template-switch 5' adaptor carrying 12 random nucleotides. Each sample yielded at least 3 million CDR3-containing paired-end reads. All of the RNA was converted into first-strand cDNA using the Mint cDNA synthesis kit, with a TRBC-specific oligonucleotide serving as the primer. Following uracil-DNA glycosylase treatment, all cDNA underwent a first 18-cycle PCR with the universal primers M1SS and BC2_uni_R. The original methods were these. For normalization, 1 million high-quality reads, each with a distinct molecular identifier, were randomly selected from each sample. Instead of being binned into consensus sequences, reads with shared molecular identifiers were discarded. MiTCR, run with a Q25 quality threshold and the strictest error-elimination algorithm, handled CDR3 identification, clonotype clustering and error correction. A nonparametric unseen species model with Euler transformation was used to estimate a lower bound on total TCR beta diversity. The public reads were reprocessed in TCRdb via fastp at Q25 and MiXCR, keeping in-frame beta chains. Entries that share a CDR3 protein sequence are merged under the most common genes and DNA. The V and J calls shown here were made by TCRdb, not taken from the authors' results. The sample table shows more than 1,400,000 distinct CDR3 sequences, and about 40% are seen once. Roughly 7.9% of the sample is taken by the ten largest.

Results the study describes overall, beyond this receptor: Observed TCR beta diversity correlated strongly with the percentage of naive T cells measured by flow cytometry. Donor CMV infection status was unknown, potentially confounding age-related changes in expanded clonotypes. Estimates of total diversity based on one million sequenced T cells were regarded as lower bounds and as underestimates. Compared with the aged group, the long-lived group had more naive CD4+ T cells, fewer expanded clones and increased TCR diversity, suggesting age selection. Conclusive comparison of naive and antigen-experienced compartments was prevented by the profiling of bulk unsorted PBMCs. Observed TCR beta diversity per million T cells fell roughly linearly with age, and a significant reduction was already apparent by age about 43.

The sample consisted of blood. This TCR came from a woman between 18 and 30 years old in good health.

The DNA sequence is given as TGTGCCAGCAGCCAAGGTTGGTCGCTAGCGGGGGGCAATGAGCAGTTCTTC. Its coded protein is CASSQGWSLAGGNEQFF. The rearranged segments are TRBV3-1 and TRBJ2-1, with 11 middle bases fitting TRBD2. The germline V gene (reference sequence) specifies LGHDT as CDR1 and YNNKEL as CDR2. The CDR3 holds 17 amino acids from the cysteine to the phenylalanine. Just the 51-base CDR3 DNA is kept, in frame starting at base 1. V loses 1 base at its end and J loses 6 bases; junction bases beyond the gene matches: 8.